The 10 T cell receptor beta chains below were found in one sample sequenced in a study of control samples from healthy donors and cancer patients. Using immunoSEQ multiplex PCR, the repertoire was profiled, and TCRdb retains in-frame clones only, with some absent. The data contain roughly 190,000 clones, around 93% of them singletons. The sequenced sample consisted of blood. These receptor sequences come from a man aged 25-45 years in good health.

The chain combines TRBV25-1 with TRBJ2-1; perhaps TRBD2 as D (5 bases). This CDR3 has 13 residues. V lost 2 bases and J lost 9, with 11 bases in between. Germline values: CDR1 MGHDK, CDR2 SYGVNS. CDR3 residues: CASSETWAGEQFF. CDR3 DNA sequence: TGTGCCAGCAGTGAAACATGGGCGGGTGAGCAGTTCTTC.

The CDR3 nucleotides read TGTGCCAGCAGTCATGATAAGAATGAGCAGTTCTTC. It encodes CASSHDKNEQFF. This chain uses TRBV5-6 with TRBJ2-1; D gene uncertain. V lost 5 bases and J 7 bases, leaving 10 bases between the germline ends. Germline lookup yields CDR1 SGHDT and CDR2 YYEEEE. This CDR3 is 12 amino acids long.

Turning to this clone: Distinct nucleotide sequences in the sample also encode this CDR3. The rearrangement uses TRBV24-1 and TRBJ1-5; D might be TRBD1 (6 bases). Deletions cut 5 bases from V and 6 bases from J, with 10 bases between. Germline lookup yields CDR1 KGHDR and CDR2 SFDVKD. This CDR3 spans 13 amino acids. The CDR3 DNA follows: TGTGCCACCAGTGGGGGGGCTGGTCAGCCCCAGCATTTT. It encodes CATSGGAGQPQHF.

The chain joins TRBV11-2 to TRBJ2-1, with 12 bases that match TRBD1. The CDR3 has 15 amino acids. Germline CDR1 SGHAT, CDR2 FQNNGV. V lost 6 bases, J lost 10 bases, and 10 bases stayed unmatched. DNA of the CDR3: TGTGCCAGCAGTCCTAAGGGGACAGGGGGCTGGGAGCAGTTCTTC. Its protein product is CASSPKGTGGWEQFF.

The chain has TRBV9 and TRBJ2-2, with D perhaps being TRBD1 or TRBD2 (5 bases each). This CDR3 is built from 11 residues. Between the trimmed V and J ends, which lost 5 bases and 7 bases, there was a span of 6 bases. Germline V gene sequence: CDR1 SGDLS, CDR2 YYNGEE. The DNA of the CDR3 is TGTGCCAGCAGGAGGGGCGGGGAGCTGTTTTTT. It codes for CASRRGGELFF. The full variable domain, rest sourced from reference TRBV9 and TRBJ2-2, is DSGVTQTPKHLITATGQRVTLRCSPRSGDLSVYWYQQSLDQGLQFLIQYYNGEERAKGNILERFSAQQFPDLHSELNLSSLELGDSALYFCASRRGGELFFGEGSRLTVL.

The chain recombines TRBV2 with TRBJ2-1; tentatively, D is TRBD1 (6 bases). Germline lookup yields CDR1 SNHLY and CDR2 FYNNEI. This CDR3 has 12 amino acids. The germline V and J ends were trimmed by 10 bases and 5 bases, with 12 bases remaining between them. The CDR3 sequence: CATGGQNNEQFF. The CDR3 region has the DNA TGTGCCACAGGAGGACAGAACAATGAGCAGTTCTTC.

This clone appeared a single time. The rearrangement joins TRBV5-1 to TRBJ2-7; D is perhaps TRBD1 or TRBD2 (6 bases each). The CDR3 contains 13 residues. Trimming pared 2 bases from V and 5 bases from J, leaving 11 bases between. CDR1 and CDR2 from the germline V gene are SGHRS and YFSETQ. Written as DNA, the CDR3 is TGCGCCAGCAGCTTACCAAGGGGGGACGAGCAGTACTTC. This translates into CASSLPRGDEQYF. The whole variable domain, remainder taken from reference TRBV5-1 and TRBJ2-7, is KAGVTQTPRYLIKTRGQQVTLSCSPISGHRSVSWYQQTPGQGLQFLFEYFSETQRNKGNFPGRFSGRQFSNSRSEMNVSTLELGDSALYLCASSLPRGDEQYFGPGTRLTVT.

The chain recombines TRBV2 with TRBJ2-3; D unclear. The CDR3 is 12 amino acids. CDR1 and CDR2 from the germline V gene are SNHLY and FYNNEI. Trimming took 1 base from V and 6 from J, leaving 5 bases between them. The CDR3 spells CASSEVVDTQYF. The CDR3 DNA reads TGTGCCAGCAGTGAAGTGGTCGATACGCAGTATTTT. The entire variable domain, with the rest obtained from reference TRBV2 and TRBJ2-3, is as follows: EPEVTQTPSHQVTQMGQEVILRCVPISNHLYFYWYRQILGQKVEFLVSFYNNEISEKSEIFDDQFSVERPDGSNFTLKIRSTKLEDSAMYFCASSEVVDTQYFGPGTRLTVL.

The chain employs TRBV7-9 and TRBJ2-1; D may be TRBD1 (5 bases). The V gene lost 4 bases and the J gene lost 8 bases, with 18 bases spanning the gap. This CDR3 is built from 15 residues. Germline values: CDR1 SEHNR, CDR2 FQNEAQ (reference sequence). CDR3: CASSSTQGSIDEQFF. The CDR3 region has the DNA TGTGCCAGCAGCTCCACCCAGGGTTCCATCGATGAGCAGTTCTTC.

The chain recombines TRBV30 with TRBJ1-4; maybe TRBD1 (6 bases). Germline V gene data show CDR1 as GTSNPN and CDR2 as SVGIG (reference sequence). V was pared by 4 bases and J by 4 bases, with 13 bases between. This CDR3 has 14 amino acids. CDR3 coding DNA: TGTGCCTGGAACTCAGGGGTGGTTAATGAAAAACTGTTTTTT. The encoded protein is CAWNSGVVNEKLFF.